A single sample is the source of the 23 T cell receptor beta chains below, sequenced in a study of tumor and adjacent non-tumor tissue in lung cancer. Three rounds of nested PCR, following a modified ARM-PCR protocol, produced the TCRbeta library. Each CDR3 protein is one row after TCRdb ran MiXCR on the multiplex PCR reads. Among tens of thousands of distinct CDR3 sequences, 55% to 70% were seen once, and the ten largest hold just over 20%. No cell sorting was done before RNA was extracted from the tissue. Sequencing input: lung tumor tissue. These TCRs come from a man aged 50-59 years with non-small cell lung cancer.

The chain carries TRBV28 and TRBJ2-1, with D possibly matching TRBD2 (6 bases). This CDR3 spans 17 amino acids. V gave up 9 bases and J gave up 7 bases, with 28 bases separating them. Per the germline V gene, CDR1 is MDHEN and CDR2 is SYDVKM. The CDR3 DNA is TGTGCCAGGAGTGCCCAAGGCGGAAGGACTGCGGGAAATGAGCAGTTCTTC. Residues: CARSAQGGRTAGNEQFF.

In its sample, this clonotype was seen once. The V and J genes are TRBV7-9 and TRBJ2-5, with TRBD2 matching over 9 bases. The length of the CDR3 is 16 residues. The V segment lost 1 base and the J segment 5 bases; nucleotides outside the gene matches: 8. Germline lookup yields CDR1 SEHNR and CDR2 FQNEAQ (reference sequence). The CDR3 DNA reads TGTGCCAGCAGCTTAGGATCCAGCGGGAGGTCTGAGACCCAGTACTTC. This codes for CASSLGSSGRSETQYF.

The chain joins TRBV2 to TRBJ2-4, with D possibly matching TRBD1 (5 bases). Per germline, CDR1 SNHLY and CDR2 FYNNEI. The CDR3 length is 15 residues. Trimming left V 6 bases short and J 2 bases short, with 14 bases between. The CDR3 loop is CASSVQDASKNIQYF. The DNA for the CDR3 is TGTGCCAGCAGCGTACAGGACGCGTCCAAAAACATTCAGTACTTC.

This clonotype was found many times. The V gene is TRBV5-6, the J gene TRBJ2-5; D remains unclear. The germline V gene encodes CDR1 SGHDT and CDR2 YYEEEE. Between the trimmed V and J ends, which lost 0 bases and 6 bases, there was a span of 0 bases. This CDR3 region has 10 residues. The CDR3 bases are TGTGCCAGCAGCTTGGAGACCCAGTACTTC. This translates into CASSLETQYF.

In regard to this clonotype: A much larger clone sits a single nucleotide away, making a read error possible. The rearrangement joins TRBV29-1 to TRBJ2-5; possible D gene TRBD1, 7 bases. Per the germline V gene, CDR1 is SQVTM and CDR2 is ANQGSEA. The V gene lost 8 bases and the J gene lost 9 bases, with 19 bases spanning the gap. The length of the CDR3 is 12 residues. CDR3 protein: CSLQGEVEAQYF. In nucleotides, the CDR3 is TGCAGCCTGCAGGGGGAGGTTGAGGCCCAGTACTTC.

The V and J genes are TRBV28 and TRBJ1-1; no clear D gene. The CDR3 sequence is 12 residues long. The germline gives CDR1 MDHEN, CDR2 SYDVKM. V lost 4 bases to trimming and J lost 4 bases, with 7 bases between them. As DNA, the CDR3 is TGTGCCAGCAGTTCAACCTCCACTGAAGCTTTCTTT. Translated, it gives CASSSTSTEAFF. The whole variable domain, filled in from reference TRBV28 and TRBJ1-1, reads DVKVTQSSRYLVKRTGEKVFLECVQDMDHENMFWYRQDPGLGLRLIYFSYDVKMKEKGDIPEGYSVSREKKERFSLILESASTNQTSMYLCASSSTSTEAFFGQGTRLTVV.

Relative to its sample, this clonotype is medium-sized. The genes are TRBV4-2 and TRBJ2-2, with 14 bases that match TRBD2. The CDR3 is made up of 18 amino acids. After removal of 0 bases from V and 0 bases from J, the junction contained 0 bases not matched to a gene. CDR1 is LGHNA and CDR2 is YNFKEQ in the germline V gene. For the CDR3, the DNA is TGTGCCAGCAGCCAAGAGGGACTAGCGGGGGCGAACACCGGGGAGCTGTTTTTT. This gives the protein CASSQEGLAGANTGELFF.

By proportion, this clonotype is medium-sized. The chain couples TRBV4-1 to TRBJ2-1, with 11 positions matching TRBD2. CDR3 length: 22 residues. V was clipped by 3 bases and J by 2 bases; unmatched bases: 21. Germline CDR1 and CDR2: MGHRA and YSYEKL. CDR3 DNA sequence: TGCGCCAGCAGCCAGGTAGCCTGGCTAGCGGGAGGCCCGGGGCGACCCTACAATGAGCAGTTCTTC. Translated: CASSQVAWLAGGPGRPYNEQFF.

About this clonotype itself: A read error is possible here, since a much larger clone lies one base away. This sequence joins TRBV5-1 and TRBJ1-2; possibly TRBD1 for D (6 bases). The CDR3 contains 14 residues. The germline CDR1 and CDR2 sequences are SGHRS and YFSETQ. CDR3 coding DNA: TGCGCCTGCAGCTTGGATGCAGGGGTATATGGCTACACCTTC. Amino acid sequence: CACSLDAGVYGYTF.

The chain employs TRBV7-9 and TRBJ1-2; D call uncertain. V shed 5 bases and J shed 10 bases, with 23 bases lying between them. The CDR3 is 15 amino acids. CDR1 is SEHNR, CDR2 FQNEAQ, per germline (reference sequence). The CDR3 DNA follows: TGTGCCAGCAGCCTAGGTTTCGGGCCAACCGGGGACTACACCTTC. It codes for CASSLGFGPTGDYTF.

The genes are TRBV5-1 and TRBJ2-2, with 8 bases lining up with TRBD2. This CDR3 has 16 residues. Trimming took 6 bases from V and 2 from J; bases not matched to a gene: 9. CDR1 is SGHRS, CDR2 YFSETQ, per germline. The CDR3 bases are TGCGCCAGCAACTTTACTAGCGGCTCAAACACCGGGGAGCTGTTTTTT. It encodes CASNFTSGSNTGELFF. Full variable domain (outside the CDR3, taken from reference TRBV5-1 and TRBJ2-2): KAGVTQTPRYLIKTRGQQVTLSCSPISGHRSVSWYQQTPGQGLQFLFEYFSETQRNKGNFPGRFSGRQFSNSRSEMNVSTLELGDSALYLCASNFTSGSNTGELFFGEGSRLTVL.

A word on this clonotype: This may be a read error, as it is one base from a much larger clone. No conserved phenylalanine or tryptophan ends this CDR3, so it is likely a read error. The chain joins TRBV12-3 or TRBV12-4 to TRBJ2-1, with D tentatively TRBD2 (5 bases). Trimming removed 8 bases from V and 7 bases from J, with 12 bases in between. The CDR3 contains 12 residues. The CDR3 loop is CASGSRENEQFY. CDR3 DNA: TGTGCCAGCGGCTCTAGGGAGAATGAGCAGTTCTAC.

This clonotype was detected a few times. This chain connects TRBV7-9 to TRBJ2-7, with no clear D. The V and J ends lost 2 bases and 6 bases respectively, with 8 bases between them. The CDR3 runs 12 residues. The germline CDR1 and CDR2 sequences are SEHNR and FQNEAQ (reference sequence). In nucleotides, the CDR3 is TGTGCCAGCAGCTTAAGTGGCGGCGAGCAGTACTTC. It is translated as CASSLSGGEQYF. The full variable domain, rest sourced from reference TRBV7-9 and TRBJ2-7, is DTGVSQNPRHKITKRGQNVTFRCDPISEHNRLYWYRQTLGQGPEFLTYFQNEAQLEKSRLLSDRFSAERPKGSFSTLEIQRTEQGDSAMYLCASSLSGGEQYFGPGTRLTVT.

The chain recombines TRBV2 with TRBJ2-1; 7 nucleotides line up with TRBD1. The CDR3 has 13 residues. V was clipped by 5 bases and J by 4 bases; unmatched bases: 2. Germline CDR1 and CDR2: SNHLY and FYNNEI. The CDR3 region is CASSRDSYNEQFF. The CDR3 coding sequence is TGTGCCAGCAGTCGGGACAGTTACAATGAGCAGTTCTTC.

This clonotype was observed many times. The chain combines TRBV29-1 with TRBJ2-7, with D hard to call. The CDR3 contains 13 residues. Trimming took 7 bases from V and 3 from J, leaving 16 bases between them. Germline-derived CDR1 and CDR2 are SQVTM and ANQGSEA. Here the CDR3 reads CSAKDPLGYEQYF. In nucleotides, the CDR3 is TGCAGCGCCAAGGACCCTTTGGGCTACGAGCAGTACTTC.

This clonotype was counted at least ten times. The rearrangement joins TRBV5-1 to TRBJ1-5; D is undetermined. Trimming took 0 bases from V and 0 from J, leaving 7 bases between them. Germline V gives CDR1 SGHRS, CDR2 YFSETQ. This CDR3 has 15 amino acids. The CDR3 loop is CASSLVAGSNQPQHF. The CDR3 coding sequence is TGCGCCAGCAGCTTGGTCGCCGGTAGCAATCAGCCCCAGCATTTT.

J is TRBJ2-6 and V is TRBV27; 8 bases align to TRBD1. The germline V gene has CDR1 MNHEY and CDR2 SMNVEV (reference sequence). CDR3 length equals 15 residues. Trimming cost V 5 bases and J 2 bases; bases outside gene matches: 2. The CDR3 is CASSIQGAGANVLTF. The CDR3 DNA is TGTGCCAGCAGTATACAGGGGGCTGGGGCCAACGTCCTGACTTTC.

With regard to this clonotype: A much more abundant neighbour one base away suggests this may be a read error. V usage is TRBV29-1 and J usage is TRBJ2-5, with D possibly TRBD1 on 6 matching bases. This CDR3 spans 13 amino acids. Trimming cost V 6 bases and J 5 bases, with 16 bases left between them. Germline CDR1 and CDR2: SQVTM and ANQGSEA. DNA of the CDR3: TGCAGCGTCCGACTGGCCCAGGGGGAGACCCAGTACTTC. Encoded protein: CSVRLAQGETQYF. The variable domain in full, with the rest retrieved from reference TRBV29-1 and TRBJ2-5, is SAVISQKPSRDICQRGTSLTIQCQVDSQVTMMFWYRQQPGQSLTLIATANQGSEATYESGFVIDKFPISRPNLTFSTLTVSNMSPEDSSIYLCSVRLAQGETQYFGPGTRLLVL.

This clonotype was seen at least ten times. The chain recombines TRBV5-6 with TRBJ2-2, with D hard to call. This CDR3 region has 16 residues. Trimming removed 4 bases at V and 1 base at J, with 14 bases between. The germline V gene encodes CDR1 SGHDT and CDR2 YYEEEE. CDR3 residues: CASSPNPTGNTGELFF. The CDR3 bases are TGTGCCAGCAGCCCTAACCCGACCGGGAACACCGGGGAGCTGTTTTTT.

As to this clonotype: A junction end diverges from the germline sequence, so it may reflect a read error. The chain recombines TRBV28 with TRBJ2-7, with 9 bases fitting TRBD2. Germline V gene sequence: CDR1 MDHEN, CDR2 SYDVKM. CDR3 length equals 15 residues. This CDR3 is CASSYPEGREGEQCF. The CDR3 coding sequence is TGTGCCAGTAGTTACCCGGAGGGGCGGGAGGGCGAGCAGTGCTTC.

This clonotype was observed a few times. V and J are TRBV6-1 and TRBJ2-7; D may correspond to TRBD1 or TRBD2 (5 bases each). CDR3 size: 13 residues. From germline, CDR1 is MNHNS and CDR2 SASEGT. CDR3 region: CTNTWGMVYEQYF. CDR3 in DNA: TGTACCAACACCTGGGGGATGGTGTACGAGCAGTACTTC.

In this sample, this clonotype turned up many times. A junction end diverges from the germline sequence, so it may reflect a read error. The rearrangement links TRBV12-3 or TRBV12-4 to TRBJ1-1; the D gene is possibly TRBD1 (6 bases). The CDR3 consists of 15 residues. CDR3 in DNA: TGTGCCAGCAGTTTTGGCTTAGGACAGAACTCTGAAGCTTTCTTT. Translated, it gives CASSFGLGQNSEAFF.

V is TRBV5-6 and J is TRBJ2-3; D is undetermined. The CDR3 sequence is 16 residues long. CDR1 and CDR2 (germline): SGHDT, YYEEEE. V was shortened by 7 bases and J by 2 bases, with 20 bases between the two germline ends. CDR3 coding DNA: TGTGCCAGCGGCCTCCTTGAAGGACCAAACACAGATACGCAGTATTTT. Translation: CASGLLEGPNTDTQYF.